This T cell receptor beta chain was sequenced in a study of vaccination and CD4 T cells after COVID-19. The Oncomine TCR Beta short-read assay was applied to DNA of cultured CD4+ T cells. Using the QIAamp micro DNA kit, genomic DNA was extracted from the CD4+ T cells that had been cultured. TCRdb passed the PCR reads through MiXCR, listing each CDR3 protein once. The sample consists of 10,000 or so distinct CDR3 sequences, more than 30% of them appearing once. Study-level points and caveats: Convalescent patients displayed a median roughly 88% of reactive clones emerging only post-vaccination. Spike mono-reactivity was shown by 304 of 307 vaccine-specific clones in convalescent patients.

Specified treatment: roughly 11-day PBMC culture with coronavirus spike peptide pools or control peptides (ViraFEST assay). From the unexposed donor, CD4+ T cells were collected ahead of the COVID-19 pandemic (2011-2018). With peptide pools, ViraFEST first expanded antigen-specific T cells and afterwards sequenced their TCRs. Only a few counts were recorded for this clonotype. The antigen is unknown. The CDR3 spans 14 residues. With 7 bases removed from V and 1 base from J, the gap between germline ends came to 14 bases. Germline V gives CDR1 MNHEY, CDR2 SMNVEV (reference sequence). The gene calls are TRBV27 and TRBJ2-7; D is unclear. The sequence came from a human donor in good health. Sequencing was done on a sample of CD4+ T cells from blood, cultured in vitro. CDR3 DNA: TGTGCCAGCACTTGCCCTGAGCAGTCCTACGAGCAGTACTTC. This translates into CASTCPEQSYEQYF.